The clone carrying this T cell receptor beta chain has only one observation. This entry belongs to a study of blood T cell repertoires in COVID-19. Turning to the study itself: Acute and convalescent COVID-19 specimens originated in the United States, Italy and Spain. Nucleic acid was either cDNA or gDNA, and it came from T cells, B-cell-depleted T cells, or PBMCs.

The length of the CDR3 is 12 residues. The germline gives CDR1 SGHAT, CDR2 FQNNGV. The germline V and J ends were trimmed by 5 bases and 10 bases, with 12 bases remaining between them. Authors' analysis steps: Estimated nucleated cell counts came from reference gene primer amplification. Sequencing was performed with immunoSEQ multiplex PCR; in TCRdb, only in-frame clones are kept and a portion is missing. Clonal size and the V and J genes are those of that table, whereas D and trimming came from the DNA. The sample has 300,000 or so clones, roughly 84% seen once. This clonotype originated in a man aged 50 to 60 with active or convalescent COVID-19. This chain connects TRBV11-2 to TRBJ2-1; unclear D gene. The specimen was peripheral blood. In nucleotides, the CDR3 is TGTGCCAGCAGCCTAGGTTCCCCGGAGCAGTTCTTC. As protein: CASSLGSPEQFF.